The source of this T cell receptor (beta chain) is a study of blood T cell repertoires in COVID-19. Study-level information: PBMCs, B-cell-depleted T cells, or T cells were the source of the cDNA or gDNA that made up the material.

Profiled with immunoSEQ multiplex PCR; TCRdb holds only in-frame clones, not every one. This sample carries some 350,000 clones, more than 85% of them seen once, and the ten largest clones take about 2.9%. This CDR3 spans 15 amino acids. Trimming took off 0 bases at V and 0 bases at J, with 8 bases between the two ends. The germline V gene encodes CDR1 SGHVS and CDR2 FNYEAQ. The TCR was taken from a human donor in a cohort sampled during active COVID-19. The chain is built from TRBV7-6 and TRBJ1-1; D call uncertain. The sample comprised peripheral blood. CDR3 residues: CASSLAPSLNTEAFF. The CDR3 DNA sequence: TGTGCCAGCAGCTTAGCTCCCTCCCTGAACACTGAAGCTTTCTTT.